The 19 T cell receptor beta chains below were found in one sample sequenced in a study of shared clonotypes between healthy human individuals. Repertoires were generated with immunoSEQ multiplex PCR, while TCRdb's copy carries only in-frame clones and drops some. In the table there are approximately 600,000 clones, around 96% of which are singletons. Naive-designated CD8 cells lacked CD45RO, were positively enriched for CCR7, and omitted terminally differentiated effector memory CD45RA+ cells. Sequencing input: naive CD8+ T cells sorted from blood. The receptors were gathered from a woman between 25 and 40 years old in good health.

J is TRBJ2-7 and V is TRBV7-8; the match to TRBD2 covers 11 bases. J gave up 2 bases and V 2 bases, and 8 bases lay outside the gene matches. The CDR3 has 17 residues. The germline gives CDR1 SGHVS, CDR2 FQNEAQ. CDR3 DNA: TGTGCCAGCAGCTTATTAGCCGGGACTAGCGGTACCTACGAGCAGTACTTC. Its protein product is CASSLLAGTSGTYEQYF.

V and J are TRBV28 and TRBJ2-5, with D possibly called TRBD1 or TRBD2 (5 bases each). Trimming stripped 2 bases from V and 5 bases from J, with 18 bases between. The CDR3 runs to 16 residues. The germline V gene has CDR1 MDHEN and CDR2 SYDVKM. The DNA of the CDR3 is TGTGCCAGCAGTTTAATACGAGCGCTCGAGGGGGAGACCCAGTACTTC. Its protein product is CASSLIRALEGETQYF.

The V and J genes are TRBV29-1 and TRBJ2-5; D gene unclear. Near its end, the DNA agrees better with TRBJ2-7, so the J call may be wrong. CDR3 length: 10 amino acids. In germline, CDR1 is SQVTM, CDR2 ANQGSEA. CDR3 nucleotides: TGCAGCGTTGAAGGGGACGAGCAGTACTTC. Translated, it gives CSVEGDEQYF.

V usage is TRBV7-8 and J usage is TRBJ1-1, with 8 bases that match TRBD1. The CDR3 loop spans 17 amino acids. V gave up 5 bases and J gave up 4 bases; unmatched junction bases: 15. Per the germline V gene, CDR1 is SGHVS and CDR2 is FQNEAQ. CDR3 residues: CASSHRTGKMGSTEAFF. DNA for the CDR3: TGTGCCAGCAGCCATCGGACAGGGAAGATGGGGAGCACTGAAGCTTTCTTT.

This chain connects TRBV29-1 to TRBJ1-2, with 7 bases identical to TRBD1. The germline CDR1 and CDR2 sequences are SQVTM and ANQGSEA. With 5 bases clipped from V and 0 bases from J, the junction kept 12 bases outside the gene matches. There are 16 residues in the CDR3. In nucleotides, the CDR3 is TGCAGCGTTTTTGGGGGGGGACAGCGTCCTAACTATGGCTACACCTTC. Protein: CSVFGGGQRPNYGYTF.

The genes are TRBV15 and TRBJ1-1; D uncertain. Germline V gene data show CDR1 as LNHNV and CDR2 as YYDKDF (reference sequence). CDR3 size: 13 residues. The V gene lost 1 base and the J gene lost 1 base, with 4 bases spanning the gap. This CDR3 reads CATSRVQNTEAFF. The CDR3 nucleotides read TGTGCCACCAGCAGAGTGCAGAACACTGAAGCTTTCTTT.

V is TRBV4-1 and J is TRBJ2-7; D ambiguous. There are 15 residues in the CDR3. Germline V gene lookup returns CDR1 MGHRA and CDR2 YSYEKL. V shed 0 bases and J shed 3 bases, with 12 bases lying between them. CDR3 amino acids: CASSQEPATVYEQYF. For the CDR3, the DNA is TGCGCCAGCAGCCAAGAGCCAGCGACCGTCTACGAGCAGTACTTC.

This chain's CDR3 is CASSPGLAGGGFNEQFF. In DNA, the CDR3 is TGTGCCAGCAGCCCCGGACTAGCGGGAGGCGGATTCAATGAGCAGTTCTTC. The gene calls are TRBV11-2 and TRBJ2-1; 14 bases agree with TRBD2. After removal of 5 bases from V and 6 bases from J, the junction contained 9 bases not matched to a gene. CDR1 and CDR2 from the germline V gene are SGHAT and FQNNGV. This CDR3 spans 17 amino acids.

The V call is TRBV11-2, the J call TRBJ2-7; D perhaps matches TRBD2 (7 bases). The CDR3 spans 13 residues. The germline V and J ends were trimmed by 2 bases and 6 bases, with 11 bases remaining between them. Germline V gene data show CDR1 as SGHAT and CDR2 as FQNNGV. CDR3: CASSLKRGGEQYF. DNA of the CDR3: TGTGCCAGCAGCTTAAAGAGGGGGGGCGAGCAGTACTTC.

This chain links TRBV27 with TRBJ2-7; D is uncertain. CDR1 is MNHEY, CDR2 SMNVEV, per germline (reference sequence). The V and J ends lost 6 bases and 7 bases respectively, with 19 bases between them. The CDR3 totals 14 residues. For the CDR3, the DNA is TGTGCCAGCAGCCCCCGAGACTTCTACATGGAGCAGTACTTC. Translated: CASSPRDFYMEQYF.

V and J are TRBV27 and TRBJ2-7; D is undetermined. CDR1 and CDR2 (germline): MNHEY, SMNVEV (reference sequence). The V end lost 0 bases, the J end lost 0 bases, and 9 bases lay between the germline ends. The CDR3 is made up of 15 amino acids. DNA for the CDR3: TGTGCCAGCAGTTTATCGGTCAGCTTCTCCTACGAGCAGTACTTC. Translation: CASSLSVSFSYEQYF.

The chain couples TRBV6-5 to TRBJ2-7; D may correspond to TRBD1 or TRBD2 (5 bases each). V lost 0 bases to trimming and J lost 2 bases, with 11 bases between them. The CDR3 consists of 15 residues. Germline lookup yields CDR1 MNHEY and CDR2 SVGAGI. Written as DNA, the CDR3 is TGTGCCAGCAGTTACTCCGAGGGACCTACCTACGAGCAGTACTTC. Residues: CASSYSEGPTYEQYF.

CDR3 coding DNA: TGTGCCAGCAGTTATCGAAGACGATCAAGAGGGGGCTACTCTCTTGTGCGAGCTTTCTTT. It encodes CASSYRRRSRGGYSLVRAFF. J is TRBJ1-1 and V is TRBV28; 7 bases match TRBD1. J lost 10 bases, V lost 4 bases, and 30 bases had no gene match. Germline CDR1 MDHEN, CDR2 SYDVKM. The CDR3 sequence is 20 residues long.

This chain uses TRBV28 with TRBJ2-1; the match to TRBD2 covers 7 bases. Per the germline V gene, CDR1 is MDHEN and CDR2 is SYDVKM. The CDR3 loop spans 15 amino acids. The J segment lost 7 bases and the V segment lost 6 bases, leaving 12 bases of the junction unmatched. CDR3 sequence reads: CASRNSGSRVNEQFF. The CDR3 nucleotides are TGTGCCAGCAGGAATAGCGGGTCCAGGGTGAATGAGCAGTTCTTC.

This chain joins TRBV5-1 and TRBJ2-7; maybe TRBD1 (5 bases). The germline gives CDR1 SGHRS, CDR2 YFSETQ. Trimming removed 2 bases from V and 0 bases from J, with 12 bases in between. The CDR3 has 15 amino acids. Here the CDR3 DNA reads TGCGCCAGCAGCTTCCAGGGTATGGGCTCCTACGAGCAGTACTTC. Translating gives CASSFQGMGSYEQYF.

J is TRBJ2-1 and V is TRBV10-3, with D possibly TRBD2 on 7 matching bases. The CDR3 runs to 15 residues. V shed 1 base and J shed 5 bases, with 12 bases lying between them. CDR1 is ENHRY and CDR2 is SYGVKD in the germline V gene. The CDR3 reads CAISEFGGGDNEQFF. The CDR3 DNA reads TGTGCCATCAGTGAGTTCGGAGGGGGGGACAATGAGCAGTTCTTC.

V usage is TRBV27 and J usage is TRBJ1-4; TRBD1 is a possible D gene (6 bases). Germline V gene sequence: CDR1 MNHEY, CDR2 SMNVEV (reference sequence). V was shortened by 2 bases and J by 9 bases, with 25 bases between the two germline ends. The CDR3 spans 18 residues. The CDR3 DNA is TGTGCCAGCAGTTTAAAGTCCAGGGGACTAGGGCTTAGTCAAAAACTGTTTTTT. Translated, it gives CASSLKSRGLGLSQKLFF.

This chain joins TRBV28 and TRBJ2-7, with D maybe TRBD2 (5 bases). This CDR3 contains 12 residues. V was cut by 3 bases and J by 7 bases, with 10 bases left in between. Germline CDR1 reads MDHEN; CDR2 reads SYDVKM. CDR3 sequence: CASSFVTGEQYF. The CDR3 DNA reads as TGTGCCAGCAGTTTTGTGACGGGAGAGCAGTACTTC.

The gene calls are TRBV27 and TRBJ2-2; possibly TRBD1 or TRBD2 for D (5 bases each). The CDR3 runs to 17 residues. V was shortened by 6 bases and J by 5 bases, with 22 bases between the two germline ends. CDR1 MNHEY and CDR2 SMNVEV come from the germline V gene (reference sequence). CDR3: CASSYLRGPLGTGELFF. In nucleotides, the CDR3 is TGTGCCAGCAGCTACCTTCGGGGCCCTCTGGGAACCGGGGAGCTGTTTTTT.